This T cell receptor beta chain was captured by sequencing in a study of monozygotic twins with inflammatory bowel disease. Findings of the study overall: The authors could not tell different T cell subtypes apart. Clonotypes shared with others were fewer in IBD patients than in healthy twins, especially with disease activity.

As to this clonotype: The antigen is not known.

Molecular identifiers with 6-nucleotide sample barcodes were added during cDNA synthesis via template switching. TCRdb re-called the 5' RACE reads; one entry per CDR3 protein, DNA not given. The table for this sample gives 110,000 or so distinct CDR3 sequences. In germline, CDR1 is SGHRS, CDR2 YFSETQ. The CDR3 runs to 16 residues. The sequencing input was blood. The chain has TRBV5-1 and TRBJ2-3; the D call from TCRdb, TRBD2, cannot be confirmed without DNA. The receptor was derived from a human donor with ulcerative colitis or Crohn's disease, or a healthy co-twin of an affected twin (not recorded which). CDR3 protein: CASSSGTSSGTDTQYF.